What follows are 17 T cell receptor beta chains derived from one specimen sequenced in a study of CD8 T cells in Susac syndrome. cDNA came from about 0.5 to 1 ug RNA primed by random hexamers. TCRdb reanalysed the immunoSEQ multiplex PCR reads using MiXCR and keeps one entry per CDR3 protein. This table holds 150,000 or so distinct CDR3 sequences, about 95% found once. The material sequenced was CD4+ T cells from PBMCs. The receptors come from a human donor with Susac syndrome.

The gene calls are TRBV6-5 and TRBJ2-3, with D possibly being TRBD1 (6 bases). There are 14 residues in the CDR3. V lost 5 bases and J lost 2, with 11 bases in between. Germline values: CDR1 MNHEY, CDR2 SVGAGI. This CDR3 is CASSTDRPTDTQYF. The CDR3, as DNA: TGTGCCAGCAGTACAGACAGGCCCACAGATACGCAGTATTTT.

J is TRBJ2-3 and V is TRBV18; TRBD1 aligns across 7 bases. V was clipped by 3 bases and J by 2 bases; unmatched bases: 2. The CDR3 loop spans 14 amino acids. Per germline, CDR1 KGHSH and CDR2 LQKENI. CDR3 sequence reads: CASSPGTATDTQYF. The CDR3 coding sequence is TGTGCCAGCTCACCCGGGACAGCCACAGATACGCAGTATTTT.

The genes are TRBV30 and TRBJ2-1; 13 bases are shared with TRBD2. Per the germline V gene, CDR1 is GTSNPN and CDR2 is SVGIG (reference sequence). The CDR3 length is 18 residues. The V and J ends lost 1 base and 6 bases, in that order; junction bases with no gene match: 12. CDR3 sequence: CAWSAPGLAGPGGNEQFF. In nucleotides, the CDR3 is TGTGCCTGGAGTGCCCCGGGACTAGCGGGACCGGGTGGCAATGAGCAGTTCTTC.

V is TRBV12-3 or TRBV12-4 and J is TRBJ2-7; maybe TRBD1 (6 bases). Trimming removed 6 bases from V and 1 base from J, with 13 bases in between. There are 14 residues in the CDR3. The chain's CDR3 is CASSPGTPSYEQYF. The DNA of the CDR3 is TGTGCCAGCAGCCCCGGGACACCGTCCTACGAGCAGTACTTC.

This chain links TRBV5-4 with TRBJ2-5, with TRBD1 as a possible D gene (6 bases). V was trimmed by 4 bases and J by 5 bases, leaving 18 bases between them. CDR3 size: 15 residues. The V gene's germline CDR1 is SGHNT and CDR2 YYREEE (reference sequence). CDR3 sequence (DNA): TGTGCCAGCAGCCCATCCACAGGGACGAGGGAGACCCAGTACTTC. Translating gives CASSPSTGTRETQYF.

The rearrangement uses TRBV3-1 and TRBJ2-1, with 13 bases matching TRBD2. V lost 7 bases to trimming and J lost 4 bases; unmatched junction nucleotides: 4. Germline V gives CDR1 LGHDT, CDR2 YNNKEL (reference sequence). CDR3 length: 15 residues. The DNA for the CDR3 is TGTGCCAGCACGGGACTAGCGGGATTGTACAATGAGCAGTTCTTC. Its translation is CASTGLAGLYNEQFF.

The J gene is TRBJ2-1, the V gene TRBV19; TRBD2 agrees at 9 bases. Trimming at V came to 3 bases and at J to 8 bases, leaving 5 bases not matched to a gene. Germline CDR1 reads LNHDA; CDR2 reads SQIVND (reference sequence). The CDR3 has 14 amino acids. The CDR3 sequence: CASSIMSGGHEQFF. The CDR3 region has the DNA TGTGCCAGTAGTATTATGAGCGGGGGGCATGAGCAGTTCTTC.

This clonotype showed up just once. This chain connects TRBV18 to TRBJ2-1, with TRBD1 matching 8 bases. The trim removed 2 bases at V and 9 bases at J, leaving 3 bases unmatched. Per germline, CDR1 KGHSH and CDR2 LQKENI. The CDR3 is 13 residues long. The CDR3 DNA is TGTGCCAGCTCACCAGGACAGGGATTTGAGCAGTTCTTC. This encodes CASSPGQGFEQFF.

The chain joins TRBV11-2 to TRBJ1-2; no clear D. The CDR3 has 13 residues. V dropped 5 bases and J dropped 0 bases, with 7 bases sitting between them. Germline values: CDR1 SGHAT, CDR2 FQNNGV. The DNA of the CDR3 is TGTGCCAGCAGCAAACAGCCTAACTATGGCTACACCTTC. As protein: CASSKQPNYGYTF.

CDR3 sequence (DNA): TGTGCCAGCAGCTCGAGTGGGGGTTGGAGCTCCTACGAGCAGTACTTC. Its protein is CASSSSGGWSSYEQYF. The J gene is TRBJ2-7, the V gene TRBV7-2; TRBD1 or TRBD2 may be the D gene (5 bases each). Germline V gene lookup returns CDR1 SGHTA and CDR2 FQGNSA. The CDR3 is made up of 16 amino acids. V was shortened by 4 bases and J by 0 bases, with 16 bases between the two germline ends.

This chain joins TRBV14 and TRBJ1-4; unclear D gene. This CDR3 is built from 15 residues. The germline V gene encodes CDR1 SGHDN and CDR2 FVKESK. V lost 5 bases, J lost 0 bases, and 10 bases lay in between. CDR3 coding DNA: TGTGCCAGCAGCGATAAGGGTACAACTAATGAAAAACTGTTTTTT. Protein: CASSDKGTTNEKLFF.

The J gene is TRBJ2-5, the V gene TRBV6-6, with 7 bases lining up with TRBD2. With V trimmed by 5 bases and J by 4 bases, 10 bases remained unmatched. Germline V gene lookup returns CDR1 MNHNY and CDR2 SVGAGI (reference sequence). The CDR3 is 15 residues long. CDR3 nucleotide sequence: TGTGCCAGCAGTACCGGGGGAGGGGCGGCAGAGACCCAGTACTTC. This encodes CASSTGGGAAETQYF.

This CDR3 is CASSFQGEYEQYF. The CDR3 DNA reads TGCGCCAGCAGCTTTCAGGGGGAATACGAGCAGTACTTC. The V call is TRBV5-1, the J call TRBJ2-7; 7 positions match TRBD1. Germline V lookup: CDR1 SGHRS, CDR2 YFSETQ. This CDR3 has 13 amino acids. The V and J ends lost 2 bases and 4 bases, in that order; junction bases with no gene match: 3.

V gene TRBV6-1 combines with J gene TRBJ2-5, with D perhaps TRBD1 (6 bases). Germline CDR1 MNHNS, CDR2 SASEGT. Trimming removed 6 bases at V and 2 bases at J, with 7 bases between. The CDR3 has 12 residues. In DNA form, the CDR3 reads TGTGCCAGCAGCGGACAGCAAGAGACCCAGTACTTC. It yields the protein CASSGQQETQYF.

The J gene is TRBJ2-7, the V gene TRBV30; D is unresolved. The CDR3 length is 11 residues. Looked up from germline, CDR1 is GTSNPN and CDR2 is SVGIG (reference sequence). Trimming took 1 base from V and 5 from J, leaving 6 bases between them. The DNA for the CDR3 is TGTGCCTGGAGTGGAGTGAACGAGCAGTACTTC. As protein: CAWSGVNEQYF.

The V call is TRBV4-1, the J call TRBJ1-3; 11 positions match TRBD1. Germline values: CDR1 MGHRA, CDR2 YSYEKL. This CDR3 has 15 residues. After removal of 6 bases from V and 4 bases from J, the junction contained 5 bases not matched to a gene. In DNA form, the CDR3 reads TGCGCCAGCAGGCGGACAGGGGGCAGCGGAAACACCATATATTTT. It is translated as CASRRTGGSGNTIYF.

The chain uses TRBV30 and TRBJ1-1; TRBD1 agrees at 7 bases. This CDR3 region has 14 residues. V shed 2 bases, J shed 6 bases, and the junction held 9 bases outside the gene matches. Germline assignment: CDR1 GTSNPN and CDR2 SVGIG (reference sequence). CDR3 DNA: TGTGCCTGGAGTACCTCAGGGGGAGCGGCTGAAGCTTTCTTT. Translated: CAWSTSGGAAEAFF.